This T cell receptor (beta chain) was recovered during a study of brain T cells in children with intractable seizures. General study findings and limits: Pre- and post-surgery blood differed in depth, so pre-surgery absences may be undersampling.

Measured with immunoSEQ multiplex PCR; TCRdb has only the in-frame clones, and not every one. The data hold about 340,000 clones, with nearly 95% observed a single time. The time point here: blood from clinic visit 5 months post-surgery; TSC patient then seizure free. Sequencing was limited to surgery cases with top T cell transcript signatures in brain tissue. Pre-surgery treatment included at least one anti-epileptic drug. The CDR3 covers 13 residues. Trimming pared 3 bases from V and 6 bases from J, leaving 11 bases between. Germline V gene sequence: CDR1 SGDLS, CDR2 YYNGEE. Concerning this clone itself: What it recognizes is unknown.

The chain joins TRBV9 to TRBJ2-3, with D possibly TRBD2 on 5 matching bases. Sequenced material: peripheral blood, taken less than 6 months after surgery. The TCR comes from a boy under two years old with tuberous sclerosis and intractable seizures. The CDR3 DNA follows: TGTGCCAGCAGCGCACAATCGGGGGATACGCAGTATTTT. Protein product: CASSAQSGDTQYF.